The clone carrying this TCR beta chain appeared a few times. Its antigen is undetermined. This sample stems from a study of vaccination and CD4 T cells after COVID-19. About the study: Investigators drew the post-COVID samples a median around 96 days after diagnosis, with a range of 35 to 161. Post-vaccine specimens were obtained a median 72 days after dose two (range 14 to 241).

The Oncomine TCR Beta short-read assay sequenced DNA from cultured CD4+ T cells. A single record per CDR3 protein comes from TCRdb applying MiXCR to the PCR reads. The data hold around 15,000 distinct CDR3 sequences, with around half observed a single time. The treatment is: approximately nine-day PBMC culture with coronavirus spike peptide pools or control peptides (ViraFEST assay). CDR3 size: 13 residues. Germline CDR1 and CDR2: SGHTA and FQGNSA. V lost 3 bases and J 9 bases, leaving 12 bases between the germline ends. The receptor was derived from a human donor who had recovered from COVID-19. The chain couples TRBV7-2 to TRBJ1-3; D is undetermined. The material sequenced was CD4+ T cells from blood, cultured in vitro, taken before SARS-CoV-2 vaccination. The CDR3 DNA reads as TGTGCCAGCAGCTTTGACTCCGTTCGCACCATATATTTT. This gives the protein CASSFDSVRTIYF. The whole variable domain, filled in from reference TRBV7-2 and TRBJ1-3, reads GAGVSQSPSNKVTEKGKDVELRCDPISGHTALYWYRQSLGQGLEFLIYFQGNSAPDKSGLPSDRFSAERTGGSVSTLTIQRTQQEDSAVYLCASSFDSVRTIYFGEGSWLTVV.